The sequence of this TCR beta chain was determined in a study of T-cell reconstitution after alpha-beta-depleted transplantation in children (dated by TCRdb to about 2016). About the study as a whole: The study quantitatively tracked T-cell immune reconstitution after TCRalphabeta/CD19-depleted allogeneic hematopoietic cell transplantation in children using TCR repertoire profiling.

In this sample, this clonotype turned up a few times. It lacks a known antigen. Base qualities were left out, and no much larger clone turns up one base away. The intended sense of this specimen's treatment or condition label: allogeneic hematopoietic cell transplantation with graft depleted of TCRalphabeta T cells and CD19 B cells. Transplant recipients were children who received TCRalphabeta/CD19-depleted allogeneic hematopoietic cell grafts. On the study overall, not on this receptor specifically: In some patients, the high TCRbeta diversity seen at day 60 was put down to recipient T cells and intrathymic progenitors that had survived conditioning. Apparently early alphabetaT-cell count recovery about two months after transplant reportedly relied on only several hundred rapidly expanded clones derived from non-depleted graft cells. The frequencies of hyperexpanded clones fell over the following months, and after one year, T-cell counts and TCRbeta diversity were mostly attributed to newly produced T cells.

Library prep was done by PCR. Sequencing relied on an Illumina HiSeq 2500. To normalize quantification of the TCRbeta repertoire, the TCR libraries were built with molecular barcoding that relied on unique molecular identifiers. TCRdb reprocessed the public reads (quality trimming at Q25 with fastp, clone calling with MiXCR) and kept in-frame beta chains. Every CDR3 protein is listed once, alongside the most common genes and DNA of its rows. Within this sample are a few hundred thousand distinct CDR3 sequences, with around 15% of them counted one time only. Of the sample, roughly 29% falls within the top ten clones. Trimming takes 5 bases off V and 5 bases off J; junction bases not matched to a gene: 13. The CDR3 covers 16 residues, taking in both the cysteine and the phenylalanine. Only the CDR3 region is kept as DNA, spanning 48 bases read in frame from base 1.

The chain was built from TRBV12-3 or TRBV12-4 and TRBJ2-5; 8 central bases correspond to TRBD1. The sequencing here drew on PBMCs, mostly from graft donor cells, taken 360 days after TCRalphabeta/CD19-depleted stem cell transplant. The clonotype comes from a boy in the first two years of life who had a stem cell transplant for Wiskott-Aldrich syndrome, so the T cells may come from the graft donor. The base sequence is TGTGCCAGCAGTCCTGGACAGGGAAGGGGAGGTGAGACCCAGTACTTC. Its translation is CASSPGQGRGGETQYF.